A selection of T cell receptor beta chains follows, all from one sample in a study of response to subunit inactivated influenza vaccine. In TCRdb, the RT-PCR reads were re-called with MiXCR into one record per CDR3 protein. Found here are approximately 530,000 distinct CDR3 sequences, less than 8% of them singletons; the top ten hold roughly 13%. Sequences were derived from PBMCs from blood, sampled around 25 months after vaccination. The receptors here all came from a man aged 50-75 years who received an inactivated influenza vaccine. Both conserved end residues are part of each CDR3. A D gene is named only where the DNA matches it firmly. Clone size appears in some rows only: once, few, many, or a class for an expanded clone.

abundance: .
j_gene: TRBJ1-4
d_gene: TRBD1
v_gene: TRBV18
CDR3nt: TGTGCCAGCTCCGTGGACAGGGCTAATGAAAAACTGTTTTTT
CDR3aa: CASSVDRANEKLFF

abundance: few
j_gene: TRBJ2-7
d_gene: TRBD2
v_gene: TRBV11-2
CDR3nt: TGTGCCAGCAGCTTAGCCCCTACTAGCGGCAGCTCCTACGAGCAGTACTTC
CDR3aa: CASSLAPTSGSSYEQYF

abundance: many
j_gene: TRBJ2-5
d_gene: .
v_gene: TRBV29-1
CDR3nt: TGCAGCGTTCTAGAGGGCAGAGAGACCCAGTACTTC
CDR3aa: CSVLEGRETQYF

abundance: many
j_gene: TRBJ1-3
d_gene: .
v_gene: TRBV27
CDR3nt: TGTGCCAGCAGTTCTACAGGGATCTCTGGAAACACCATATATTTT
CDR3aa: CASSSTGISGNTIYF

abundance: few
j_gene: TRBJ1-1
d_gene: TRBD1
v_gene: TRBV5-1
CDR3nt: TGCGCCAGCAGCTGGGGACAGAGCACTGAAGCTTTCTTT
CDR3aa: CASSWGQSTEAFF

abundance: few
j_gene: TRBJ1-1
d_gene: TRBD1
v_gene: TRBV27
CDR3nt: TGTGCCAGCAGTCCCTATCGGACAGGCCTGAACACTGAAGCTTTCTTT
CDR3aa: CASSPYRTGLNTEAFF

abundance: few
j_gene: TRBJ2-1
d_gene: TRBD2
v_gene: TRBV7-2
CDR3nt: TGTGCCAGCAGCTTAGGTAGCGGGGGGTACAATGAGCAGTTCTTC
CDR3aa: CASSLGSGGYNEQFF

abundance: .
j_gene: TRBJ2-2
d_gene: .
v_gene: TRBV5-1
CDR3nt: TGCGCCAGCAGCTTGGCCCCACGCTCTCCTACCGGGGAGCTGTTTTTT
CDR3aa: CASSLAPRSPTGELFF

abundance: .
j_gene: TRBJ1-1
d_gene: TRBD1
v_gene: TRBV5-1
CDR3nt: TGCGCCAGCAGCTTGGAGGGACAGCCTAACACTGAAGCTTTCTTT
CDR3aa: CASSLEGQPNTEAFF

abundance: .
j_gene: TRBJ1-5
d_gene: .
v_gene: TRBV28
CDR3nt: TGTGCCAGCAGTGACACCTTCGACCGGCCCCAGCATTTT
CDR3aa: CASSDTFDRPQHF

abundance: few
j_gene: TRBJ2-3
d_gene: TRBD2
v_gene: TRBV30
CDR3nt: TGTGCCTGGAGCCCTGGACTAGCGGGAGGACTGACAGATACGCAGTATTTT
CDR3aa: CAWSPGLAGGLTDTQYF

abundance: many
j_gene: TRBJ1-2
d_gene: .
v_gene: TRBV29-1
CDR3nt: TGCAGCGTTGTAGCAGGGCACGGCTACACCTTC
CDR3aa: CSVVAGHGYTF

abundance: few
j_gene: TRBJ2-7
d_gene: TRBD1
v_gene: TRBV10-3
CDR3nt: TGTGCCATCAGTGCACGACAGGGACCCTACGAGCAGTACTTC
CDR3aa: CAISARQGPYEQYF

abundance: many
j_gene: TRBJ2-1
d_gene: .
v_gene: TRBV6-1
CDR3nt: TGTGCCAGCAGCGTCGCATGGCGCAATGAGCAGTTCTTC
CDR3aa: CASSVAWRNEQFF

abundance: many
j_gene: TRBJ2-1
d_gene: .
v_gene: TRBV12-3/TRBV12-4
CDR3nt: TGTGCCAGCAGTTTGGGTTTACCTTACAATGAGCAGTTCTTC
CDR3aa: CASSLGLPYNEQFF

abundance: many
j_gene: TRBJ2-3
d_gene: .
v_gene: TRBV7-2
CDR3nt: TGTGCCAGCAGCTTGCCTAGCTTGGCAGATACGCAGTATTTT
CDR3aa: CASSLPSLADTQYF

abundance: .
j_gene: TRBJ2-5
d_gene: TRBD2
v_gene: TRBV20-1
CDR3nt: TGCAGTGCTAGAGATTTCGGGGGGGAACAAGAGACCCAGTACTTC
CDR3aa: CSARDFGGEQETQYF

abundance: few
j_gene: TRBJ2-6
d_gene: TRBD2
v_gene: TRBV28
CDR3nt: TGTGCCAGCAGGGGACTAGCGGGAGATACTGGGGCCAACGTCCTGACTTTC
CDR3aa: CASRGLAGDTGANVLTF

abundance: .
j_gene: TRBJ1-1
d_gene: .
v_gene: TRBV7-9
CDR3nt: TGTGCCAGCAGCTTATTGAGGGTTAAGACTGAAGCTTTCTTT
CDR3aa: CASSLLRVKTEAFF

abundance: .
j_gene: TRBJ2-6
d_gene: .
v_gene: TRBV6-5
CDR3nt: TGTGCCAGCAGTTACTCGTGGGAGTGGGCTGGGGCCGACGTCCTGACTTTC
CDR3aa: CASSYSWEWAGADVLTF

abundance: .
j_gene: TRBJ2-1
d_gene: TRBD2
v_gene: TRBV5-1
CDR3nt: TGCGCCAGCAGCTTGGAGAGCGGGAGTGCCTCGGTACAGTTCTTC
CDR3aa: CASSLESGSASVQFF